This note documents a single TCR beta chain sequence. This sample is drawn from a study of blood T cell repertoires in COVID-19. On the study more broadly: The cDNA or gDNA used as material had been derived from T cells, B-cell-depleted T cells, or PBMCs.

The V gene lost 2 bases and the J gene lost 8 bases, with 13 bases spanning the gap. The germline CDR1 and CDR2 sequences are SGHDT and YYEEEE. The CDR3 contains 13 residues. Original handling: The authors estimated nucleated cell counts from reference gene primer amplification. Libraries were prepared by immunoSEQ multiplex PCR; TCRdb keeps only in-frame clonotypes and omits some of them. V, J and clone size were drawn from that table, and D and trimming were deduced from the DNA. The data contain roughly 230,000 clones, approximately 92% of them singletons. The sample was peripheral blood. The chain carries TRBV5-6 and TRBJ1-2; unclear D gene. The receptor was derived from a woman aged 40 to 49 who had recovered from COVID-19. CDR3 sequence: CASSFSAGSGYTF. In DNA form, the CDR3 reads TGTGCCAGCAGCTTTAGCGCGGGTAGCGGCTACACCTTC.